Listed here is a single TCR beta chain. It was with 60 Vbeta and 13 Jbeta primers that the PCR ran. Only in-frame clones appear in the TCRdb table, and some are missing; sequencing was by immunoSEQ multiplex PCR. The sample consists of 150,000 to 200,000 clones, around 83% of them appearing once. This sample was taken from a study of cytomegalovirus exposure and HLA in healthy donors. Study-level background: There were approximately 400 genotyped donors. Of these, roughly 82% fell in the genetic ancestry cluster associated with self-reported Caucasian donors.

J was trimmed by 9 bases and V by 0 bases; bases with no gene match: 4. Germline V gives CDR1 SGHNT, CDR2 YYREEE (reference sequence). The CDR3 is made up of 15 amino acids. The sample was PBMCs. This TCR was sampled from a man aged 50-60 years in good health and CMV-seropositive. The chain combines TRBV5-4 with TRBJ1-6, with 9 bases matching TRBD1. Here the CDR3 DNA reads TGTGCCAGCAGCTTGGGGGACAGGGAGGGTTCACCCCTCCACTTT. This sequence encodes CASSLGDREGSPLHF.